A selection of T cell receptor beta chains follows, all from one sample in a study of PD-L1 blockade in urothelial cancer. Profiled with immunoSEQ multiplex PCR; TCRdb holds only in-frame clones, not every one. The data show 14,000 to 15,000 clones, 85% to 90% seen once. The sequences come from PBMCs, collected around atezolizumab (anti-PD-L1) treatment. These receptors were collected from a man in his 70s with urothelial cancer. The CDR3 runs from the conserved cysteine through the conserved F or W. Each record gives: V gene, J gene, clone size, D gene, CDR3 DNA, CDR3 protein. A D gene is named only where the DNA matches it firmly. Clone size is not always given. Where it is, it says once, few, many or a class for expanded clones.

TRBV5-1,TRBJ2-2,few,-,TGCGCCAGCAGCTTGGCTACCACCGGGGAGCTGTTTTTT,CASSLATTGELFF
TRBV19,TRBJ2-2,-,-,TGTGCCAGTAGTATAGGACAGGTGGCCGGGGAGCTGTTTTTT,CASSIGQVAGELFF
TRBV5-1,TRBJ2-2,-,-,TGCGCCAGCAGCCCCCCGGCCCAGGCCTCCACCGGGGAGCTGTTTTTT,CASSPPAQASTGELFF
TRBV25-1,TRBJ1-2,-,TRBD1,TGTGCCAGCAGTAATATTTTGGGACAGGACTATGGCTACACCTTC,CASSNILGQDYGYTF
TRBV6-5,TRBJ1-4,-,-,TGTGCCAGCAGCGGAGGGCCTATTGAAAAACTGTTTTTT,CASSGGPIEKLFF
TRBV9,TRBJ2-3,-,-,TGTGCCAGCAGCGTAGTACGGGAGACAGATACGCAGTATTTT,CASSVVRETDTQYF
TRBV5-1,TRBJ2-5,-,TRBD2,TGCGCCAGCAGCGTCGGGACTAGCGGGAAAGAGACCCAGTACTTC,CASSVGTSGKETQYF
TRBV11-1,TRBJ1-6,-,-,TGTGCCAGCAGCTTAGGGTCCGGACAGACGAATTCACCCCTCCACTTT,CASSLGSGQTNSPLHF
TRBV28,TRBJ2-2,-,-,TGTGCCAGCAGTAAACAGGGATACACCGGGGAGCTGTTTTTT,CASSKQGYTGELFF
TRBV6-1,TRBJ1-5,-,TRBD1,TGTGCCACCACGACAGGGGGAGGTTATCAGCCCCAGCATTTT,CATTTGGGYQPQHF
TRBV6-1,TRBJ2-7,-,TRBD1,TGTGCCAGCAGTGAAGCGGGTAGATGGGGGACAGGGTTATACGAGCAGTACTTC,CASSEAGRWGTGLYEQYF
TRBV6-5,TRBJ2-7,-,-,TGTGCCAGCAGTTTTCTAGGGGTCTACGAGCAGTACTTC,CASSFLGVYEQYF
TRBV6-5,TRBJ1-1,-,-,TGTGCCAGCAGTTACTCGTCACAGAACACTGAAGCTTTCTTT,CASSYSSQNTEAFF
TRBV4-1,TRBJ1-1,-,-,TGCGCCAGCAGCCAATTTCTGCTCACAGGGAATTTTTGGAACACTGAAGCTTTCTTT,CASSQFLLTGNFWNTEAFF
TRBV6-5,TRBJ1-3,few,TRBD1,TGTGCCAGCAGCTCAGGGGGTGGAAACACCATATATTTT,CASSSGGGNTIYF
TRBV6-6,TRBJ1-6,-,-,TGTGCCAGCAGTCCTCCGGGACCCCTCCACTTT,CASSPPGPLHF
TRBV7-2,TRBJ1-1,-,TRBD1,TGTGCCAGCAGCCCACCCCGACCAGGGGGCACTGAAGCTTTCTTT,CASSPPRPGGTEAFF
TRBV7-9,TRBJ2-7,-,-,TGTGCCAGCAGCTCATCGGACAGAGAGATTCGCTACGAGCAGTACTTC,CASSSSDREIRYEQYF
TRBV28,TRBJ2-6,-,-,TGTGCCAGCAGTTTATTGCAGCAGGGATACTCTGGGGCCAACGTCCTGACTTTC,CASSLLQQGYSGANVLTF
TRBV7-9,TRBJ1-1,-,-,TGTGCCAGCAGCCCCTTGGGACACCGTGAAGCTTTCTTT,CASSPLGHREAFF
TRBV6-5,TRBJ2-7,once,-,TGTGCCAGCAGTTATTACAACTACGAGCAGTACTTC,CASSYYNYEQYF
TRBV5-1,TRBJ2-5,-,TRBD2,TGCGCCAGCAGCCCCGGACTAGCGGGGGAGGAGGAGACCCAGTACTTC,CASSPGLAGEEETQYF
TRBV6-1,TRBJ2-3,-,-,TGTGCCAGCAGTGAACGGAGGTCCCCAGATACGCAGTATTTT,CASSERRSPDTQYF
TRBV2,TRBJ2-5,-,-,TGTGCCAGCCGCGCCGGTCGGGGACAAGAGACCCAGTACTTC,CASRAGRGQETQYF
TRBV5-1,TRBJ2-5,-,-,TGCGCCAGCAGCTTGGGTCTAGAGCCAGAGACCCAGTACTTC,CASSLGLEPETQYF
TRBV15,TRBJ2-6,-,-,TGTGCCACCTCCCCCGGGGACTCTGGGGCCAACGTCCTGACTTTC,CATSPGDSGANVLTF
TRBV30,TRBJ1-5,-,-,TGTGCCTGGAGTGAAGCCGCTCTTTATAGCAATCAGCCCCAGCATTTT,CAWSEAALYSNQPQHF
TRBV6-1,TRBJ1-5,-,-,TGTGCCAGCTGGGGGGGGGCCCAAAATCAGCCCCAGCATTTT,CASWGGAQNQPQHF
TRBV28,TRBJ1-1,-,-,TGTGCCAGCAGTTTTTCCATTTTTCAGGGGTGGACTGAAGCTTTCTTT,CASSFSIFQGWTEAFF
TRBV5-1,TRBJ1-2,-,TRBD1,TGCGCCAGCAGCTCGCACCCCGGGGGACAGGGAGAGGGCTATGGCTACACCTTC,CASSSHPGGQGEGYGYTF
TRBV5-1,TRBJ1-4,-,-,TGCGCCAGCAGCTTGACCGGTAGTAATGAAAAACTGTTTTTT,CASSLTGSNEKLFF
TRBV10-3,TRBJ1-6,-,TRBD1,TGTGCCATCAGTGGGGACAGACATAATTCACCCCTCCACTTT,CAISGDRHNSPLHF
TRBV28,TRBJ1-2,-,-,TGTGCCAGTTTCAAACCCTACAGGGACCCCTCCTATGGCTACACCTTC,CASFKPYRDPSYGYTF
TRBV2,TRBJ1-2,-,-,TGTGCCAGCAGTGAAGTGCAGGCTACTAACTATGGCTACACCTTC,CASSEVQATNYGYTF
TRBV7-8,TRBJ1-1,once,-,TGTGCCAGCAGCCCTCAGGGGACGGTGAGCGGCACTGAAGCTTTCTTT,CASSPQGTVSGTEAFF
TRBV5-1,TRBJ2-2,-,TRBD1,TGCGCCAGCAGCTTGGCGACAGGGGACACCGGGGAGCTGTTTTTT,CASSLATGDTGELFF
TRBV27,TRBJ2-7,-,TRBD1,TGTGCCAGCAGTTTGGGACAGGGGGTCCTCTACGAGCAGTACTTC,CASSLGQGVLYEQYF
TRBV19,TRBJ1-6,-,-,TGTGCCAGTAGGGGGACACCTTATAATTCACCCCTCCACTTT,CASRGTPYNSPLHF
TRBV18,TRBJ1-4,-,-,TGTGCCAGCTCACCTAAGGCGGGAACAACTAATGAAAAACTGTTTTTT,CASSPKAGTTNEKLFF
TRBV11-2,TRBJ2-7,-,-,TGTGCCAGCAGTAAACAGGGCGCCTACGAGCAGTACTTC,CASSKQGAYEQYF
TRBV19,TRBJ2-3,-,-,TGTGCCAGTAGTGTGGGGGCCCTCCTAAGCACAGATACGCAGTATTTT,CASSVGALLSTDTQYF
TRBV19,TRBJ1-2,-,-,TGTGCCAGTAGTGATGCAACAGATCCCTACACCTTC,CASSDATDPYTF
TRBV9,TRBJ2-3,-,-,TGTGCCAGCAGCGTAGCTGGGGGCCTCGATACGCAGTATTTT,CASSVAGGLDTQYF
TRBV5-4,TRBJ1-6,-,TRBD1,TGTGCCAGCAGCTTGGGGAGACAGGGGGCTATTGCACCCCTCCACTTT,CASSLGRQGAIAPLHF
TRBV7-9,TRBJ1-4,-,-,TGTGCCAGCAGCTTAGCTACCGGGAATGAAAAACTGTTTTTT,CASSLATGNEKLFF
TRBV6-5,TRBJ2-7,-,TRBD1,TGTGCCAGCAGACCCACAGGGGGCTACGAGCAGTACTTC,CASRPTGGYEQYF
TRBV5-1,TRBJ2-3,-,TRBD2,TGCGCCAGCACCTTACTAGAGCGGGGGACAGATACGCAGTATTTT,CASTLLERGTDTQYF
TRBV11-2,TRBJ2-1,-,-,TGTGCCAGCAGCTTTAGGGTAGCGACCAATGAGCAGTTCTTC,CASSFRVATNEQFF
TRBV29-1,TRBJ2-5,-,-,TGCAGCGGACTCTGGGTGGAGACCCAGTACTTC,CSGLWVETQYF
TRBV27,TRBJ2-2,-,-,TGTGCCAGCAGTTTGACAGAAACAGGGGAGCTGTTTTTT,CASSLTETGELFF
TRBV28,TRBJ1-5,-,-,TGTGCCAGCACAGGGTCCTTAAATCAGCCCCAGCATTTT,CASTGSLNQPQHF
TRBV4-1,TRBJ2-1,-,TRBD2,TGCGCCAGCAGCAAGCAAGCGGGGGGTATCTACAATGAGCAGTTCTTC,CASSKQAGGIYNEQFF
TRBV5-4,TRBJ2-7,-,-,TGTGCCAGCAGCTTGGGGGAGCACCGTGGCGAGCAGTACTTC,CASSLGEHRGEQYF
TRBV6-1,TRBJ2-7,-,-,TGTGCCAGTCTTCAGGGGATCCTTCCCTACGAGCAGTACTTC,CASLQGILPYEQYF